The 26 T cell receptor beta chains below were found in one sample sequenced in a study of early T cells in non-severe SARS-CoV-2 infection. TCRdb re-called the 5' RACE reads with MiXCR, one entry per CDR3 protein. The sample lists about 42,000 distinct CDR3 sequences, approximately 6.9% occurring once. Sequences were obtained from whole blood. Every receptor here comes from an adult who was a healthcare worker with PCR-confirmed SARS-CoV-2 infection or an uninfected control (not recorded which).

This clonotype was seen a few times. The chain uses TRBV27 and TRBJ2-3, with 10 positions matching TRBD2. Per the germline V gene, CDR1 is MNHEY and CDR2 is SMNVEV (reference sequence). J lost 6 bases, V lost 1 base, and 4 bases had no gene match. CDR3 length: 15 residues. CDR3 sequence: CASSLWSGGADTQYF. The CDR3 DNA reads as TGTGCCAGCAGTTTATGGAGCGGGGGGGCGGATACGCAGTATTTT.

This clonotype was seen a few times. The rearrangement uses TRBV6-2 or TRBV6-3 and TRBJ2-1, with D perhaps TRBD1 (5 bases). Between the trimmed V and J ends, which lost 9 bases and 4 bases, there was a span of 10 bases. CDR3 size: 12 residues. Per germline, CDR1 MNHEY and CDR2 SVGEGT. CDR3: CASGRGYNEQFF. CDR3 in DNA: TGTGCCAGTGGAAGGGGTTACAATGAGCAGTTCTTC.

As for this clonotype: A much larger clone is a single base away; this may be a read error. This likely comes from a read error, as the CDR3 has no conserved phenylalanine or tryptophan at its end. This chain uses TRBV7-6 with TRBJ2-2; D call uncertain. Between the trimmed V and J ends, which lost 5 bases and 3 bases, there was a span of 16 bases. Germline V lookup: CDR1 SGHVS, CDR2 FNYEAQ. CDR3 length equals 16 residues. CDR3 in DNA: TGTGCCAGCAGCCCCCGGGCGGCACCTCACACCGGGGAGCTGTTTTCT. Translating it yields CASSPRAAPHTGELFS.

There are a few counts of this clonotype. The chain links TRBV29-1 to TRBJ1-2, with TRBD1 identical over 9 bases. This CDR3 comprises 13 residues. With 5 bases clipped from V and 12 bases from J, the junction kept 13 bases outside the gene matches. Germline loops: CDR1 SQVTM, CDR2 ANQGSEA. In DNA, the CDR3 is TGCAGCGTTAACAGGGGGCTGTTAGGGGGCCACACCTTC. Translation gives CSVNRGLLGGHTF.

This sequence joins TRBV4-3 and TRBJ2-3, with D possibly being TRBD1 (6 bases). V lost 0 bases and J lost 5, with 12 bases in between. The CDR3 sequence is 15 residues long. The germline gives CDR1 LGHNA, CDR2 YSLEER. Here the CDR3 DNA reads TGCGCCAGCAGCCAAGATCTTGGACAGAGAGATACGCAGTATTTT. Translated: CASSQDLGQRDTQYF.

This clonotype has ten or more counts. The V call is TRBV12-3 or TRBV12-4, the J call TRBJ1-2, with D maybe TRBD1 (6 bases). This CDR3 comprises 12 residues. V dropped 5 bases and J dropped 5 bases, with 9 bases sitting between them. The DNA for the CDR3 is TGTGCCAGCAGTGGCGGGACATATGGCTACACCTTC. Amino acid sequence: CASSGGTYGYTF.

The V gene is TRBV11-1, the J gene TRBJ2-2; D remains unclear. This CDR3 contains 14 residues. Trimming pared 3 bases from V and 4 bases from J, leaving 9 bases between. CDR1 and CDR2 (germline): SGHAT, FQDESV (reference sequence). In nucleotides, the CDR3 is TGTGCCAGCAGCTTCTCCAGAATCACCGGGGAGCTGTTTTTT. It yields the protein CASSFSRITGELFF. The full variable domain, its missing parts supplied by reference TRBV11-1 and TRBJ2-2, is EAEVAQSPRYKITEKSQAVAFWCDPISGHATLYWYRQILGQGPELLVQFQDESVVDDSQLPKDRFSAERLKGVDSTLKIQPAELGDSAMYLCASSFSRITGELFFGEGSRLTVL.

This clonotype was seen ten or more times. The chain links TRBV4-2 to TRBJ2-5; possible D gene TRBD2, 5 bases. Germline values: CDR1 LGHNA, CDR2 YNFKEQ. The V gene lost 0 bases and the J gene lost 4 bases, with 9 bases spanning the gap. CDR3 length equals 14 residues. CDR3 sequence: CASSQDLRVETQYF. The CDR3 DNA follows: TGTGCCAGCAGCCAAGATCTGAGGGTAGAGACCCAGTACTTC.

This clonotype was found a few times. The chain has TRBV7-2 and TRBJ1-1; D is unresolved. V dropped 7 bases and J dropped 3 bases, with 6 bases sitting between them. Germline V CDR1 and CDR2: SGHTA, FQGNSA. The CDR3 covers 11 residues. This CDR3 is CASTLDTEAFF. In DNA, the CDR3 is TGTGCCAGCACCCTAGACACTGAAGCTTTCTTT.

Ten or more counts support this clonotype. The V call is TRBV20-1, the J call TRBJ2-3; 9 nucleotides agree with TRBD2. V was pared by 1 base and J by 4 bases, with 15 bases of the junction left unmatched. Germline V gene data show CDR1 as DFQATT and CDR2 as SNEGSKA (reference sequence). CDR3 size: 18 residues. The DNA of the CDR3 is TGCAGTGCTAGAGGTGGAGCGGGGGGACCCCTAGACTCAGATACGCAGTATTTT. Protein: CSARGGAGGPLDSDTQYF.

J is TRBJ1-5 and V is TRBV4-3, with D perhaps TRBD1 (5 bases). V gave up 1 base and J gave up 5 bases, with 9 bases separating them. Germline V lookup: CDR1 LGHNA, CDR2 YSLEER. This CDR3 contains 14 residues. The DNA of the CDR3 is TGCGCCAGCAGCCAAGCAGGGATTGATCAGCCCCAGCATTTT. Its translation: CASSQAGIDQPQHF.

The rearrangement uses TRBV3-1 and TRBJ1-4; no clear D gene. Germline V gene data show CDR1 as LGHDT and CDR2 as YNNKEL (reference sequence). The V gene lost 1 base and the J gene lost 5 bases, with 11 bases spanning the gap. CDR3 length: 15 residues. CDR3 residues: CASSQVHQNNEKLFF. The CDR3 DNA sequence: TGTGCCAGCAGCCAAGTCCACCAAAACAATGAAAAACTGTTTTTT.

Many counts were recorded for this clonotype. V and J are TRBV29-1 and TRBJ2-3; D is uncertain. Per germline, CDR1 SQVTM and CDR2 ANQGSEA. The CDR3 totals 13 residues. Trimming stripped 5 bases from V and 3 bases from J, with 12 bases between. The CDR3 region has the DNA TGCAGCGTTAGGATGGCGTGGACAGATACGCAGTATTTT. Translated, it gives CSVRMAWTDTQYF.

CDR3 sequence: CASSLGRGAYEKLFF. The CDR3 nucleotides are TGTGCCAGCAGCTTAGGCCGGGGGGCGTATGAAAAACTGTTTTTT. The gene calls are TRBV7-9 and TRBJ1-4, with D tentatively TRBD1 (6 bases). Per germline, CDR1 SEHNR and CDR2 FQNEAQ (reference sequence). This CDR3 spans 15 amino acids. Between the trimmed V and J ends, which lost 1 base and 6 bases, there was a span of 12 bases.

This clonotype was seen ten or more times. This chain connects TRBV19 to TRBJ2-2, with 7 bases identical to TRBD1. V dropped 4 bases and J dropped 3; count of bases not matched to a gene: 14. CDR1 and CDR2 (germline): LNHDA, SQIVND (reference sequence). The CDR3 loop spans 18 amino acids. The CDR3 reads CASSTPPEGGYYTGELFF. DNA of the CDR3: TGTGCCAGTAGTACACCCCCCGAAGGGGGCTATTACACCGGGGAGCTGTTTTTT. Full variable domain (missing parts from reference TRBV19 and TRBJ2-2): DGGITQSPKYLFRKEGQNVTLSCEQNLNHDAMYWYRQDPGQGLRLIYYSQIVNDFQKGDIAEGYSVSREKKESFPLTVTSAQKNPTAFYLCASSTPPEGGYYTGELFFGEGSRLTVL.

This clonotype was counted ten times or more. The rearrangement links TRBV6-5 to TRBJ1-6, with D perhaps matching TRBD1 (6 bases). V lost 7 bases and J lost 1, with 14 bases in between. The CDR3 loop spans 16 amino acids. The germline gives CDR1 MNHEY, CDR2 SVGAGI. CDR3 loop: CASTTKGGSYNSPLHF. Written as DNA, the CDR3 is TGTGCCAGCACCACGAAGGGGGGATCCTATAATTCACCCCTCCACTTT.

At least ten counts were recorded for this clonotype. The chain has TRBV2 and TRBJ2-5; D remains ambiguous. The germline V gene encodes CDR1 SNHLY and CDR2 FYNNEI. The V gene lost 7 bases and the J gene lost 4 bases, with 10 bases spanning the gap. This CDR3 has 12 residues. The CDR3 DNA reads TGTGCCAGCACCCAAATGAGAGAGACCCAGTACTTC. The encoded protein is CASTQMRETQYF.

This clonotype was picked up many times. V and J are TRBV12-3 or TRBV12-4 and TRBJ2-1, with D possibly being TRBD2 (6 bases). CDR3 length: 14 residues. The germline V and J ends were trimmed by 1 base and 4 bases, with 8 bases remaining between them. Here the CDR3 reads CASSLGGVYNEQFF. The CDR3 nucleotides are TGTGCCAGCAGTTTAGGGGGGGTGTACAATGAGCAGTTCTTC.

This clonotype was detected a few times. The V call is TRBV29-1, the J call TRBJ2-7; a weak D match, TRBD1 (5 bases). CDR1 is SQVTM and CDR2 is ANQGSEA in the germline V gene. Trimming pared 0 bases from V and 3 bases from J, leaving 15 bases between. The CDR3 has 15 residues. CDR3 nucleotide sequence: TGCAGCGTTGAAGATCGGGCAGGGATTGACTACGAGCAGTACTTC. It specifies CSVEDRAGIDYEQYF.

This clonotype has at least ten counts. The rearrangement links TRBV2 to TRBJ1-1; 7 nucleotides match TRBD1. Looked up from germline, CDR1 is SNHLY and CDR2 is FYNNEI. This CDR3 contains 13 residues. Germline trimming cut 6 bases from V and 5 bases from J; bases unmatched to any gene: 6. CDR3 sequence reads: CASRLGQETEAFF. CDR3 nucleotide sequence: TGTGCCAGCAGGCTCGGACAGGAGACTGAAGCTTTCTTT. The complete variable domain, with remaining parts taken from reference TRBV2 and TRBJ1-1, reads EPEVTQTPSHQVTQMGQEVILRCVPISNHLYFYWYRQILGQKVEFLVSFYNNEISEKSEIFDDQFSVERPDGSNFTLKIRSTKLEDSAMYFCASRLGQETEAFFGQGTRLTVV.

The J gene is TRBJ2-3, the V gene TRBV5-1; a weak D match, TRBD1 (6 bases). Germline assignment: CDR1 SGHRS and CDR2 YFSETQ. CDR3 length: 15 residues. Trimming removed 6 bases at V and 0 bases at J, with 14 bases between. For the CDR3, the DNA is TGCGCCAGCATACAGGCGACAGGTAGCACAGATACGCAGTATTTT. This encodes CASIQATGSTDTQYF.

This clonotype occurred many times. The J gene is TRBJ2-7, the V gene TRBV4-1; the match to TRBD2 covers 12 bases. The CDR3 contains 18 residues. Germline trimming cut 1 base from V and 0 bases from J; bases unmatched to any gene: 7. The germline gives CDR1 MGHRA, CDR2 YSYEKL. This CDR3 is CASSQAETSGGFSYEQYF. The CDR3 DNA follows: TGCGCCAGCAGCCAAGCCGAGACTAGCGGGGGATTCTCCTACGAGCAGTACTTC.

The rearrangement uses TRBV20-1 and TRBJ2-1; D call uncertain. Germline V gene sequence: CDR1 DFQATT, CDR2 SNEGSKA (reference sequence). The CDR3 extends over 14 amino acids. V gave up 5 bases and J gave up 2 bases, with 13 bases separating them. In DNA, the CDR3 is TGCAGTGCTTCGCCTCCGATTACCTACAATGAGCAGTTCTTC. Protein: CSASPPITYNEQFF.

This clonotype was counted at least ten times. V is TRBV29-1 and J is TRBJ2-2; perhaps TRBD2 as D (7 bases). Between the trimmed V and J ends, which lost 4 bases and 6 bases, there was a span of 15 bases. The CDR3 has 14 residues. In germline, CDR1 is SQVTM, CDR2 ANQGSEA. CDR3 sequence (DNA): TGCAGCGTTGCTGGGGGGGCTACGGCCGGGGAGCTGTTTTTT. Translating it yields CSVAGGATAGELFF.

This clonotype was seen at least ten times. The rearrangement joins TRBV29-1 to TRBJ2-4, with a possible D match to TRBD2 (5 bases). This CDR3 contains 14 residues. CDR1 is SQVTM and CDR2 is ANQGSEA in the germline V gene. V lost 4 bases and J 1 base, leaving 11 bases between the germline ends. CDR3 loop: CSVARSGAKNIQYF. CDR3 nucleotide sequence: TGCAGCGTTGCGCGCAGCGGTGCCAAAAACATTCAGTACTTC.

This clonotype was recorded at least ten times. Written as DNA, the CDR3 is TGTGCCAGCACGACCCCAGGCGCAGCTTTCTTT. This codes for CASTTPGAAFF. J is TRBJ1-1 and V is TRBV12-3 or TRBV12-4; D is undetermined. This CDR3 comprises 11 residues. V shed 7 bases and J shed 10 bases, with 13 bases lying between them.